This T cell receptor (beta chain) was sequenced in a study of neoadjuvant anti-PD-1 for oral cavity cancer. Study at large: Around day 43, patients without progression received a fourth nivolumab dose before surgery.

This clone was observed a single time. The antigen remains undetermined. Time point described: after neoadjuvant nivolumab, at surgical resection. Analysis of PBMCs was direct, with no culture step. Findings of the study overall: Non-responders to neoadjuvant nivolumab had significantly more clonal PBMC T cells than responders. With a few patients per group, TCR findings need larger cohorts.

V lost 5 bases, J lost 3 bases, and 13 bases lay in between. CDR1 and CDR2 (germline): SGHTA, FQGNSA. The CDR3 totals 14 residues. Only in-frame clones appear in the TCRdb table, and some are missing; sequencing was by immunoSEQ multiplex PCR. This table holds approximately 8,400 clones, about four fifths found once. This clonotype was sampled from a person aged 35-79 years with oral cavity squamous cell carcinoma. The input for sequencing was PBMCs, taken after nivolumab (anti-PD-1) treatment. The rearrangement uses TRBV7-2 and TRBJ1-1; D is possibly TRBD1 (5 bases). The DNA of the CDR3 is TGTGCCAGCAGCCCCACCCAGGGATACACTGAAGCTTTCTTT. Its protein is CASSPTQGYTEAFF.